These 2 T cell receptor beta chains were all obtained from the same sample, sequenced in a study of CD8+ T cells in alopecia areata. Treatment indicated: oral pan-JAK inhibitor, 5-10 mg twice daily. RNA was extracted and reverse transcribed into cDNA as the sequencing template. TCRdb keeps only in-frame clones here, not all; method: immunoSEQ multiplex PCR. The sample has fewer than 250,000 clones; around three fifths are singletons. The source material was CD4+ T cells sorted from blood, sampled at week 4, from a patient treated with tofacitinib. The receptor source for this set is a human donor with alopecia areata.

CDR3 coding DNA: TGCGCCAGCAGCCAAGATGGGACAGGGTGGAACACTGAAGCTTTCTTT. Protein: CASSQDGTGWNTEAFF. The chain links TRBV4-3 to TRBJ1-1; 9 nucleotides align to TRBD1. Germline assignment: CDR1 LGHNA and CDR2 YSLEER. The CDR3 length is 16 residues. Germline trimming cut 0 bases from V and 1 base from J; bases unmatched to any gene: 3.

This clone was seen a handful of times. This rearrangement joins TRBV29-1 to TRBJ2-3; D gene uncertain. CDR1 SQVTM and CDR2 ANQGSEA come from the germline V gene. This CDR3 has 12 residues. V was pared by 5 bases and J by 1 base, with 7 bases between. CDR3 amino acids: CSVRQGTDTQYF. In DNA, the CDR3 is TGCAGCGTTCGGCAGGGCACAGATACGCAGTATTTT.